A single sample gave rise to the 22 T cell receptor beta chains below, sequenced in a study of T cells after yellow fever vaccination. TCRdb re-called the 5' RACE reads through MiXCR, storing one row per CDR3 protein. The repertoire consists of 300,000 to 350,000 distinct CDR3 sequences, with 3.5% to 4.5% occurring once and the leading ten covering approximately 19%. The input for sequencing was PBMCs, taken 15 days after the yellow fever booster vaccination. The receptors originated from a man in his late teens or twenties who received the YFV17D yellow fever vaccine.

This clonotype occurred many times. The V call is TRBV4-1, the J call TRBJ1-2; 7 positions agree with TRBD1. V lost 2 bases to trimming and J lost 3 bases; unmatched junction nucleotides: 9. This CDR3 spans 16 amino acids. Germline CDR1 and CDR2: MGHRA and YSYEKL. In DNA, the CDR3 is TGCGCCAGCAGCCAACAAAGGGGCAGGGGGGACTATGGCTACACCTTC. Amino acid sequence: CASSQQRGRGDYGYTF.

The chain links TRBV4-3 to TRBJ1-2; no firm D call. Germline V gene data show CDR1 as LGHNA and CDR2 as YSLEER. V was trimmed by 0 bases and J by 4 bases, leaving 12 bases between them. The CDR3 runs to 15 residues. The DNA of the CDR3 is TGCGCCAGCAGCCAAGACTCAGAGAGTAGCTATGGCTACACCTTC. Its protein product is CASSQDSESSYGYTF.

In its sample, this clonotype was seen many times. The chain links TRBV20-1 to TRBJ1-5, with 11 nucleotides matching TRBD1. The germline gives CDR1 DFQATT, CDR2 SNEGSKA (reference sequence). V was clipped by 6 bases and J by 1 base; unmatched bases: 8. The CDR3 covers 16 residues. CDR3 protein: CSARTGGAKSNQPQHF. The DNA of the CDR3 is TGCAGTGCCAGGACAGGGGGCGCAAAAAGCAATCAGCCCCAGCATTTT.

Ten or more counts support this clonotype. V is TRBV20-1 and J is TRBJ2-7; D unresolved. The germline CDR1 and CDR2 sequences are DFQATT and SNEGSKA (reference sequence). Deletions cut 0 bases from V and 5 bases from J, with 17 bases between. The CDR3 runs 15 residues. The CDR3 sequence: CSAREELTLWDEQYF. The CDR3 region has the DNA TGCAGTGCTAGAGAGGAGCTAACGCTTTGGGACGAGCAGTACTTC.

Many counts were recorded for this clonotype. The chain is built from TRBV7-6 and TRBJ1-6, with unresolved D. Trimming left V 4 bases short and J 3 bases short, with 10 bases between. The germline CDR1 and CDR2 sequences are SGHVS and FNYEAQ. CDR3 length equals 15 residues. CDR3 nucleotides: TGTGCCAGCAGCTCAGAGTTAAGCTATAATTCACCCCTCCACTTT. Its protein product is CASSSELSYNSPLHF.

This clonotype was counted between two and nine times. The CDR3 DNA reads TGCGCCAGCAGCTTGGGGATTTCTAGCGGGGCACAAGAGACCCAGTACTTC. It specifies CASSLGISSGAQETQYF. The chain employs TRBV5-1 and TRBJ2-5; the match to TRBD2 covers 9 bases. CDR1 and CDR2 from the germline V gene are SGHRS and YFSETQ. V shed 0 bases and J 2 bases; nucleotides not matched to a gene: 8. The CDR3 extends over 17 amino acids.

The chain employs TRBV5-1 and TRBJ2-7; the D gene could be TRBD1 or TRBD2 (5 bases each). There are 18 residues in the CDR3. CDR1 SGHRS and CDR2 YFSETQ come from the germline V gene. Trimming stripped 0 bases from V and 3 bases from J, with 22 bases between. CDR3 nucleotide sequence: TGCGCCAGCAGCTTGGGGCTCGCAAGCCGAGGGGTTCACTACGAGCAGTACTTC. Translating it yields CASSLGLASRGVHYEQYF.

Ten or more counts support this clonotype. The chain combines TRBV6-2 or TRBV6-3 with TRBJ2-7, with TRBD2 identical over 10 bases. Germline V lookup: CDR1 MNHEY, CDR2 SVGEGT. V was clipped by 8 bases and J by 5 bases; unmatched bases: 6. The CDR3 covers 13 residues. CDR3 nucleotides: TGTGCCAGCGGTTCTAGCGGGGGAGACGAGCAGTACTTC. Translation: CASGSSGGDEQYF.

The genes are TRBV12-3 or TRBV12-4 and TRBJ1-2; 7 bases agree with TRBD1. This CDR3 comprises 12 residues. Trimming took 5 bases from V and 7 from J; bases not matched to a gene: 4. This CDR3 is CASSRQGIGYTF. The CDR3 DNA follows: TGTGCCAGCAGTCGACAGGGAATTGGCTACACCTTC.

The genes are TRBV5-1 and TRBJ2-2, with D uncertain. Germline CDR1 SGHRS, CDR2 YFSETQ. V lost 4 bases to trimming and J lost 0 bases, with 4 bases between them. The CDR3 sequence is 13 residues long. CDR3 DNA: TGCGCCAGCAGCGGACCGAACACCGGGGAGCTGTTTTTT. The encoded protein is CASSGPNTGELFF.

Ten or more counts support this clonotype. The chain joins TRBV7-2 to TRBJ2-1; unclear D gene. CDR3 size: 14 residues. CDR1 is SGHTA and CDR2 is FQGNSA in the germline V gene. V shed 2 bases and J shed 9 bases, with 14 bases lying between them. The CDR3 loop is CASSLKAWVTEQFF. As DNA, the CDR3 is TGTGCCAGCAGCTTAAAGGCCTGGGTCACTGAGCAGTTCTTC. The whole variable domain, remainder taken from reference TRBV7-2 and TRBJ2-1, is GAGVSQSPSNKVTEKGKDVELRCDPISGHTALYWYRQSLGQGLEFLIYFQGNSAPDKSGLPSDRFSAERTGGSVSTLTIQRTQQEDSAVYLCASSLKAWVTEQFFGPGTRLTVL.

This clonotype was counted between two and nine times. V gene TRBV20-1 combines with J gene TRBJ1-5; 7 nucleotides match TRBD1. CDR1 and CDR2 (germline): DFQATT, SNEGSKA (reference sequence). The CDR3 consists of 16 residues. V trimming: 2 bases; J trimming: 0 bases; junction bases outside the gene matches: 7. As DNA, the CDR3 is TGCAGTGCTAGATTAAGACAGGGCCTTAGCAATCAGCCCCAGCATTTT. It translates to CSARLRQGLSNQPQHF.

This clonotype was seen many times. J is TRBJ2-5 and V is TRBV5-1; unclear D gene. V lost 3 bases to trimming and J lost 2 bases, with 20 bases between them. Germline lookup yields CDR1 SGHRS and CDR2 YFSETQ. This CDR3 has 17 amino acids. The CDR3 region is CASSSRPAEGYQETQYF. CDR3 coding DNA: TGCGCCAGCAGCTCCCGGCCCGCGGAAGGATATCAAGAGACCCAGTACTTC.

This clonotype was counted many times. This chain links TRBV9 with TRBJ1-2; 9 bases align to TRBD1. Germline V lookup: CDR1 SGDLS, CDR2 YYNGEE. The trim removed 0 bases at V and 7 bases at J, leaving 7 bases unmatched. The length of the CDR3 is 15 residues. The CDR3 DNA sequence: TGTGCCAGCAGCGTAGGGGGACAGGGAGCTAGTGGCTACACCTTC. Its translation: CASSVGGQGASGYTF.

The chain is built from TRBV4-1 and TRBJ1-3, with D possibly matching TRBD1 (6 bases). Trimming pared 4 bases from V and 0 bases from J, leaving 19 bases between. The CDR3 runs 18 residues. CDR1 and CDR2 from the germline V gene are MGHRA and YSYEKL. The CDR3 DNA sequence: TGCGCCAGCAGCCCAGGGGCGAAACAGGGACTCTCTGGAAACACCATATATTTT. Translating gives CASSPGAKQGLSGNTIYF.

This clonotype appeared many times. Here the CDR3 reads CASTRRQAGGNSPLHF. In DNA form, the CDR3 reads TGTGCCAGCACCAGGCGACAGGCCGGGGGCAATTCACCCCTCCACTTT. This sequence joins TRBV7-2 and TRBJ1-6, with D possibly being TRBD1 (6 bases). Germline lookup yields CDR1 SGHTA and CDR2 FQGNSA. The CDR3 is made up of 16 amino acids. V gave up 7 bases and J gave up 7 bases, with 20 bases separating them.

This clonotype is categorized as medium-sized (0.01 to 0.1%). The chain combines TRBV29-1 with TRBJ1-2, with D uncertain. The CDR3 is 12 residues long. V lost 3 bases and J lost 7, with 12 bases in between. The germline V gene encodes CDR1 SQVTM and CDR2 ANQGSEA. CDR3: CSVDDGMGGYTF. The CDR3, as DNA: TGCAGCGTTGACGACGGAATGGGTGGCTACACCTTC.

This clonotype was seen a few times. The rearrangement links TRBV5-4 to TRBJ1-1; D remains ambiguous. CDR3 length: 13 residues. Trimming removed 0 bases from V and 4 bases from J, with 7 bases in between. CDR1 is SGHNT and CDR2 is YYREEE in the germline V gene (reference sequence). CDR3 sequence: CASSLAGITEAFF. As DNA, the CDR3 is TGTGCCAGCAGCTTGGCTGGGATCACTGAAGCTTTCTTT.

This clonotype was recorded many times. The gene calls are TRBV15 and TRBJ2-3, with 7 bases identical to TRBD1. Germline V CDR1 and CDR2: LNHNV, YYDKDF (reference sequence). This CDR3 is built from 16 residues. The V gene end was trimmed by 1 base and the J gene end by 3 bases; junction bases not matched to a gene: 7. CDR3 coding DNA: TGTGCCACCAGCAGAGGGGACAGTTCCTCGACAGATACGCAGTATTTT. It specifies CATSRGDSSSTDTQYF.

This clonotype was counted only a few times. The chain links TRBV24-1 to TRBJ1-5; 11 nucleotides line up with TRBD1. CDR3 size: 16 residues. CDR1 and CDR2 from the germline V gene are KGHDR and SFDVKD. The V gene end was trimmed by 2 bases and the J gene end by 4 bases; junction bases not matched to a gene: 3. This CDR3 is CATSDSGQGENQPQHF. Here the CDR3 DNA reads TGTGCCACCAGTGATTCGGGACAGGGGGAAAATCAGCCCCAGCATTTT.

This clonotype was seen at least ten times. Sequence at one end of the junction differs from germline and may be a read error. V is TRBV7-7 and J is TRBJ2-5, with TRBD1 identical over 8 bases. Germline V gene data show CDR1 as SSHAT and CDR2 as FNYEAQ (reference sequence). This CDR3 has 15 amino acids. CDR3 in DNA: TGTGCTAGCAGCCGGCGGGACAGGCTAGGGGAGACCCAGTACTTC. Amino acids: CASSRRDRLGETQYF. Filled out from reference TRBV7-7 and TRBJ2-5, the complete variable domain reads GAGVSQSPRYKVTKRGQDVTLRCDPISSHATLYWYQQALGQGPEFLTYFNYEAQPDKSGLPSDRFSAERPEGSISTLTIQRTEQRDSAMYRCASSRRDRLGETQYFGPGTRLLVL.

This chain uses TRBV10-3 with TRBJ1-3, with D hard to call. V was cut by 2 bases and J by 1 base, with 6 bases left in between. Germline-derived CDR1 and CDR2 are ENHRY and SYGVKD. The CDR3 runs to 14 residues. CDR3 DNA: TGTGCCATCAGTGAGCGATTTTCTGGAAACACCATATATTTT. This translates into CAISERFSGNTIYF.